The clone carrying this T cell receptor beta chain was observed once. V was pared by 8 bases and J by 5 bases, with 11 bases between. Germline V gene data show CDR1 as MDHEN and CDR2 as SYDVKM. The CDR3 contains 12 residues. This sample stems from a study of radiotherapy plus CTLA-4 blockade in lung cancer. The repertoire was sequenced with immunoSEQ multiplex PCR; TCRdb's copy has only in-frame clones and lacks some. The data contain over 100,000 clones, about 90% of them singletons. The starting material was peripheral blood, obtained from a patient treated with radiotherapy plus ipilimumab. The V call is TRBV28, the J call TRBJ2-3; no definite D call. This TCR came from a human donor with non-small cell lung cancer that progressed on radiotherapy plus ipilimumab. The DNA for the CDR3 is TGTGCCAGCGCTACTCTGGGAGATACGCAGTATTTT. Its translation: CASATLGDTQYF. The full variable domain, in which reference TRBV28 and TRBJ2-3 provide the parts outside the CDR3, is DVKVTQSSRYLVKRTGEKVFLECVQDMDHENMFWYRQDPGLGLRLIYFSYDVKMKEKGDIPEGYSVSREKKERFSLILESASTNQTSMYLCASATLGDTQYFGPGTRLTVL.